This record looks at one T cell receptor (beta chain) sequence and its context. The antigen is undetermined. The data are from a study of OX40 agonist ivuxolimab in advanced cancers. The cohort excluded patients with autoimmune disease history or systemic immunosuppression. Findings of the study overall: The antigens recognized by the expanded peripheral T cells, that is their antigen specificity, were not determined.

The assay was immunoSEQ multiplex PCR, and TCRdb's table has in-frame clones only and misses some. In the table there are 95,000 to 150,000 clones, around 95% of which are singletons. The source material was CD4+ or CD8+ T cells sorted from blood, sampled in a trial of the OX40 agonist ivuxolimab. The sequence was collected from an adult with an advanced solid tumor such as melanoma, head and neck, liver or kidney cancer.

The CDR3 nucleotides read TGCGCCAGCAGTTCATATACGCAGTATTTT. Protein: CASSSYTQYF. This sequence joins TRBV5-1 and TRBJ2-3; D gene uncertain. V lost 5 bases and J lost 7, with 5 bases in between. Germline lookup yields CDR1 SGHRS and CDR2 YFSETQ. The CDR3 loop spans 10 amino acids.